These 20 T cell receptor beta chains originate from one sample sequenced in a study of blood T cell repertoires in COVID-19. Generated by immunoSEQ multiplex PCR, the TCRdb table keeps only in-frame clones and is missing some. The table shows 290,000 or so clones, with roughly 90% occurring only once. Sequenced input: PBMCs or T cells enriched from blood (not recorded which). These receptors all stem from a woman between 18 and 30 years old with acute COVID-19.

CDR3 loop: CASSEQYGYTF. DNA of the CDR3: TGTGCCAGCAGCGAACAGTATGGCTACACCTTC. The genes are TRBV6-6 and TRBJ1-2; D unresolved. V dropped 6 bases and J dropped 5 bases, with 7 bases sitting between them. Germline values: CDR1 MNHNY, CDR2 SVGAGI (reference sequence). The CDR3 has 11 amino acids.

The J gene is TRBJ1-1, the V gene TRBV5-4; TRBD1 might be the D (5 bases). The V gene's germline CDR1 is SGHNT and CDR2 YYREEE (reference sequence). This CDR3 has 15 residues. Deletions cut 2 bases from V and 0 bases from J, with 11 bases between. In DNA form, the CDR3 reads TGTGCCAGCAGCTTCCCCGACAGCCTGAACACTGAAGCTTTCTTT. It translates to CASSFPDSLNTEAFF.

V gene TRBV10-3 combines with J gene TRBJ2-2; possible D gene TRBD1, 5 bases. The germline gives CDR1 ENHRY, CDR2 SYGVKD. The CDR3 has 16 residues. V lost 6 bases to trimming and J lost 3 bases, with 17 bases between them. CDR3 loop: CAIRSLDKRDTGELFF. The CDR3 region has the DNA TGTGCCATCAGATCCTTGGACAAAAGGGACACCGGGGAGCTGTTTTTT.

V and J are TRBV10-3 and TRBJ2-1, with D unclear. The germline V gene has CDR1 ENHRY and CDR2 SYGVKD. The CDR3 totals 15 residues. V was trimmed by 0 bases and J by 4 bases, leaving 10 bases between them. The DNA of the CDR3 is TGTGCCATCAGTGAGTCTACGCTAGGATACAATGAGCAGTTCTTC. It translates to CAISESTLGYNEQFF.

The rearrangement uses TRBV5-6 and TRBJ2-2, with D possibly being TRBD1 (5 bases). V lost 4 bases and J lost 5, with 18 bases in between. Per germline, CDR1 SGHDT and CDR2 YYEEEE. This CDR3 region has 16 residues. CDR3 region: CASSLRWQGKTGELFF. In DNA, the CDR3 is TGTGCCAGCAGCCTAAGGTGGCAGGGAAAGACCGGGGAGCTGTTTTTT.

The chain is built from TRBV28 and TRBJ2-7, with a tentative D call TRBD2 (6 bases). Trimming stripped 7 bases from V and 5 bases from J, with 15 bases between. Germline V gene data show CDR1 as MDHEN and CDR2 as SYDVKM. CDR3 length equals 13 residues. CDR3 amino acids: CASNPGREDEQYF. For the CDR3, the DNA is TGTGCCAGCAACCCGGGCAGGGAGGACGAGCAGTACTTC.

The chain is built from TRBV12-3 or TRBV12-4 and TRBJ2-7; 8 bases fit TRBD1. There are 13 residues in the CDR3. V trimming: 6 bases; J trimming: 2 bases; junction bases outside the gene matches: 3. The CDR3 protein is CASSRGQAYEQYF. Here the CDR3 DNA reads TGTGCCAGCAGCCGGGGACAGGCCTACGAGCAGTACTTC.

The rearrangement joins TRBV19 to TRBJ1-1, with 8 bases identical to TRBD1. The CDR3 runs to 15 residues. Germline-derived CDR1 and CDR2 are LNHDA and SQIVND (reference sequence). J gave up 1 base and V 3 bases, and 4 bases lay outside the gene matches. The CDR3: CASSMTGTGNTEAFF. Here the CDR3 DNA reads TGTGCCAGTAGTATGACCGGGACAGGGAACACTGAAGCTTTCTTT.

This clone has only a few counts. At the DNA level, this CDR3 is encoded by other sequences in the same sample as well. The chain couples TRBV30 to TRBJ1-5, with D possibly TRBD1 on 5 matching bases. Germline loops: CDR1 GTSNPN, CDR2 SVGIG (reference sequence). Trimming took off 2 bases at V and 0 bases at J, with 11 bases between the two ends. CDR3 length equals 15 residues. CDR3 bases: TGTGCCTGGAGTTCGGACACCTATAGCAATCAGCCCCAGCATTTT. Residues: CAWSSDTYSNQPQHF.

CDR3: CAWSVPTARTEAFF. CDR3 bases: TGTGCCTGGAGTGTCCCAACCGCGCGGACTGAAGCTTTCTTT. The chain is built from TRBV30 and TRBJ1-1; D is uncertain. The CDR3 contains 14 residues. V gave up 0 bases and J gave up 5 bases, with 13 bases separating them. The germline gives CDR1 GTSNPN, CDR2 SVGIG (reference sequence). The full variable domain, completed using reference TRBV30 and TRBJ1-1, is SQTIHQWPATLVQPVGSPLSLECTVEGTSNPNLYWYRQAAGRGLQLLFYSVGIGQISSEVPQNLSASRPQDRQFILSSKKLLLSDSGFYLCAWSVPTARTEAFFGQGTRLTVV.

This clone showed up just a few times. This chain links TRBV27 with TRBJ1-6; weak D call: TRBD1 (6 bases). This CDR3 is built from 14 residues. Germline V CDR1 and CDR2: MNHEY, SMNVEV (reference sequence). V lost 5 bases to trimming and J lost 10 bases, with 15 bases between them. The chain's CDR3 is CASSAQGEWSPLHF. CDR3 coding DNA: TGTGCCAGCAGTGCACAGGGAGAGTGGTCACCCCTCCACTTT.

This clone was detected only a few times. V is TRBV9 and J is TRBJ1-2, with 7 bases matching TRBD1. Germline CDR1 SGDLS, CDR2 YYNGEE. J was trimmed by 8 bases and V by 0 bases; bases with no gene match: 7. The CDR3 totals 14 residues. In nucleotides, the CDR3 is TGTGCCAGCAGCGTAGTAGGAGGGGGCGAAGGCTACACCTTC. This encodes CASSVVGGGEGYTF.

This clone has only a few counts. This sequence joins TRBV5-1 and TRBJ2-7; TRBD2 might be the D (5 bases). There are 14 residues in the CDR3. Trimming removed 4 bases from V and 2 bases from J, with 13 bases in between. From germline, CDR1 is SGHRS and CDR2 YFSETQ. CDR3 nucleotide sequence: TGCGCCAGCAGCCCTGCCGGACTTACCTACGAGCAGTACTTC. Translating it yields CASSPAGLTYEQYF.

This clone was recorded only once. Written as DNA, the CDR3 is TGTGCCAGCAGTTTTCAGCGGTATGGCTACACCTTC. Its protein product is CASSFQRYGYTF. V gene TRBV28 combines with J gene TRBJ1-2, with no clear D. CDR1 is MDHEN and CDR2 is SYDVKM in the germline V gene. The CDR3 totals 12 residues. The ends were cut back, 3 bases at V and 5 bases at J, with 7 bases in the middle.

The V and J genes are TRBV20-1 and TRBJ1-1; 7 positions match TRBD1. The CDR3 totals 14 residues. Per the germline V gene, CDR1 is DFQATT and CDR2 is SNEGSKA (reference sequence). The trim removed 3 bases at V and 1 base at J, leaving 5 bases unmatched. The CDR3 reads CSASEGAGNTEAFF. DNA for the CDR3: TGCAGTGCTAGTGAGGGGGCGGGGAACACTGAAGCTTTCTTT.

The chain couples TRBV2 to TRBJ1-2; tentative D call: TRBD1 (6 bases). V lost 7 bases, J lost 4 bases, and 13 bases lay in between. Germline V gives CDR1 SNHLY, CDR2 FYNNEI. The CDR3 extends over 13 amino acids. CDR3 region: CASTENRAYGYTF. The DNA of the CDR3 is TGTGCCAGCACCGAGAACAGGGCCTATGGCTACACCTTC.

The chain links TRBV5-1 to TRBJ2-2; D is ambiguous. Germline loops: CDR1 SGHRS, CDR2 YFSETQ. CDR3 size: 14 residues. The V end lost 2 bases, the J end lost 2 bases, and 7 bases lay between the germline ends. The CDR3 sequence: CASSFGGNTGELFF. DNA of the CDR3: TGCGCCAGCAGCTTCGGCGGTAACACCGGGGAGCTGTTTTTT. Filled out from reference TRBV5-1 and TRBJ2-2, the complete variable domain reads KAGVTQTPRYLIKTRGQQVTLSCSPISGHRSVSWYQQTPGQGLQFLFEYFSETQRNKGNFPGRFSGRQFSNSRSEMNVSTLELGDSALYLCASSFGGNTGELFFGEGSRLTVL.

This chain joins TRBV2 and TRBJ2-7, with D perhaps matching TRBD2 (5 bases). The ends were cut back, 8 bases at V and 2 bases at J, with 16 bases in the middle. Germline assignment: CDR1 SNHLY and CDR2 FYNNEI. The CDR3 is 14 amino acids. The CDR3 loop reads CASHVAGLAYEQYF. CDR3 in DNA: TGTGCCAGCCACGTTGCGGGCCTTGCCTACGAGCAGTACTTC.

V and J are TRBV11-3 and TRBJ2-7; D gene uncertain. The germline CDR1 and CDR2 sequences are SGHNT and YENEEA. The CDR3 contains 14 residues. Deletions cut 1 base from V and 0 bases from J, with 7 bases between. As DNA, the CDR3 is TGTGCCAGCAGCTTAGCCGGTGCCTCCTACGAGCAGTACTTC. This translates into CASSLAGASYEQYF.

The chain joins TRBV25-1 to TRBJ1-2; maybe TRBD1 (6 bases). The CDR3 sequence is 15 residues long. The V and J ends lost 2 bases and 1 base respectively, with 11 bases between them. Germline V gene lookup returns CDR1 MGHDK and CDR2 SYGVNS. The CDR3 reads CASSEQGRLNYGYTF. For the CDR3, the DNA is TGTGCCAGCAGTGAACAGGGGCGACTTAACTATGGCTACACCTTC.